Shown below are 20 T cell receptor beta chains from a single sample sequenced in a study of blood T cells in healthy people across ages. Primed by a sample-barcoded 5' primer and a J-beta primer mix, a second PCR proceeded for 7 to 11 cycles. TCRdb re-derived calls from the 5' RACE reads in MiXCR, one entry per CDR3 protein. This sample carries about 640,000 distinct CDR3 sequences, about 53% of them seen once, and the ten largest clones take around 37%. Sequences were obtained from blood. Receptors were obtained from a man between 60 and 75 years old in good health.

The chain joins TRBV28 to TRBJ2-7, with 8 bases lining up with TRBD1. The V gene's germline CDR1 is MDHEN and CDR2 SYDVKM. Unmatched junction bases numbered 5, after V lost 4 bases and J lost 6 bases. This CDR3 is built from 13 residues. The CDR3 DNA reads TGTGCCAGCAGTTCCCCCACAGGGGGCGAGCAGTACTTC. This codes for CASSSPTGGEQYF.

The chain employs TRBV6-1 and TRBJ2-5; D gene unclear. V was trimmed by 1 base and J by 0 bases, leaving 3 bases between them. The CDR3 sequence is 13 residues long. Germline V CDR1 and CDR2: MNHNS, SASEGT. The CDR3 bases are TGTGCCAGCAGTGAAGGGGACCAAGAGACCCAGTACTTC. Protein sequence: CASSEGDQETQYF.

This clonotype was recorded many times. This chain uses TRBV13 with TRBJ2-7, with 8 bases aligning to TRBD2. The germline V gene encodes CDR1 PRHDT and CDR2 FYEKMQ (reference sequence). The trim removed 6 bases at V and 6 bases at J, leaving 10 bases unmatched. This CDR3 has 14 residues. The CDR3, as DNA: TGTGCCAGCAGTACCTCTGCGGGGGGTCTCGAGCAGTACTTC. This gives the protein CASSTSAGGLEQYF.

Here the CDR3 DNA reads TGCAGTGCTAGCCCGACAGGCGCTCGCGAGGAAGCTTTCTTT. Protein: CSASPTGAREEAFF. The V and J genes are TRBV20-1 and TRBJ1-1; tentatively, D is TRBD1 (6 bases). Germline V CDR1 and CDR2: DFQATT, SNEGSKA (reference sequence). Trimming removed 3 bases from V and 8 bases from J, with 19 bases in between. The CDR3 runs 14 residues.

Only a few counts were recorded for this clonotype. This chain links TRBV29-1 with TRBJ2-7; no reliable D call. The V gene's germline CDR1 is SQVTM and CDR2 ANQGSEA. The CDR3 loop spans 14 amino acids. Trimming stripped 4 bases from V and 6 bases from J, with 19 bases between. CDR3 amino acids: CSVVFGPPSAEQYF. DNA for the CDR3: TGCAGCGTTGTCTTCGGCCCTCCCAGCGCCGAGCAGTACTTC.

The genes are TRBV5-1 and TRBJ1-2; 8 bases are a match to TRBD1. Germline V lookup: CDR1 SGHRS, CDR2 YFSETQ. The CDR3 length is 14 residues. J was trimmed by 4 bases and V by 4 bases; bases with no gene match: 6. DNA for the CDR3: TGCGCCAGCAGCGCGCCGGGACAGGTCTATGGCTACACCTTC. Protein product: CASSAPGQVYGYTF.

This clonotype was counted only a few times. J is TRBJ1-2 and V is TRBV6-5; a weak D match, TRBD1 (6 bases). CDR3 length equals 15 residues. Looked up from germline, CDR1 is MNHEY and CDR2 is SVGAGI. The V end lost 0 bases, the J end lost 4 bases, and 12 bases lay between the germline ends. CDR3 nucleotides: TGTGCCAGCAGTTACTCCCAGGGGCAGGGCTATGGCTACACCTTC. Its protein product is CASSYSQGQGYGYTF.

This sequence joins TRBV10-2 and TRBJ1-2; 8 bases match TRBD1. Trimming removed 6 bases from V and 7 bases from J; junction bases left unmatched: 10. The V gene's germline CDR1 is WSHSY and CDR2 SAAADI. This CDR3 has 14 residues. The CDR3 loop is CASRKGQALVGYTF. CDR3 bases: TGCGCCAGCAGGAAGGGACAGGCGCTGGTTGGCTACACCTTC.

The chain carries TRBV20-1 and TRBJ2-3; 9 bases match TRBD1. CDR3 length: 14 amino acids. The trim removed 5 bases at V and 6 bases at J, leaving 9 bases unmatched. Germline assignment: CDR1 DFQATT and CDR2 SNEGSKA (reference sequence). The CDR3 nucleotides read TGCAGTGCTCCGACAGGGGGGAACGTGGATACGCAGTATTTT. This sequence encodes CSAPTGGNVDTQYF.

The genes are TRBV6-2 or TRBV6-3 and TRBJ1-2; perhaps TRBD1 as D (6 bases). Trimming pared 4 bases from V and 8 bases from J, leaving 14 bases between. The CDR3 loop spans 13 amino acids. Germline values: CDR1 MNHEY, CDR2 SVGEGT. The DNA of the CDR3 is TGTGCCAGCAGTTGGACAAACAGGGACGGCTACACCTTC. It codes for CASSWTNRDGYTF.

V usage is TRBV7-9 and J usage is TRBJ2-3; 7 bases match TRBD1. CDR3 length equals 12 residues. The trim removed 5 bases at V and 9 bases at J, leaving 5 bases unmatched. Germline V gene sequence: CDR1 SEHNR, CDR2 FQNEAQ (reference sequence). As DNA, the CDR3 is TGTGCCAGCAGCCGACTACAGGGGACGCAGTATTTT. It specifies CASSRLQGTQYF. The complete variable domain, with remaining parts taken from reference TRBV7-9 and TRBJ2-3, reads DTGVSQNPRHKITKRGQNVTFRCDPISEHNRLYWYRQTLGQGPEFLTYFQNEAQLEKSRLLSDRFSAERPKGSFSTLEIQRTEQGDSAMYLCASSRLQGTQYFGPGTRLTVL.

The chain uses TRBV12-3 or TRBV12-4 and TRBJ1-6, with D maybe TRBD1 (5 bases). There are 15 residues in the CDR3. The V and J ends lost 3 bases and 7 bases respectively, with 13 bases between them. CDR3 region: CASSFQGGINSPLHF. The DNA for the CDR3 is TGTGCCAGCAGTTTTCAGGGAGGTATCAATTCACCCCTCCACTTT.

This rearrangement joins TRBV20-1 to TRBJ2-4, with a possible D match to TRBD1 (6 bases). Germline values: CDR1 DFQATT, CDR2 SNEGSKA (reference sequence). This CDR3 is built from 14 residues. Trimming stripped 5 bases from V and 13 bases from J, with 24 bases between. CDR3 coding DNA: TGCAGTGCTCCCATCCCAACAGGGCCAGAGGCCCAGTACTTC. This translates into CSAPIPTGPEAQYF.

Here the CDR3 reads CASSLDSRISTDTQYF. CDR3 sequence (DNA): TGTGCCAGCAGCTTAGACTCACGAATTAGCACAGATACGCAGTATTTT. This chain uses TRBV5-4 with TRBJ2-3; D unresolved. This CDR3 is built from 16 residues. Trimming took off 2 bases at V and 0 bases at J, with 13 bases between the two ends. CDR1 is SGHNT, CDR2 YYREEE, per germline (reference sequence).

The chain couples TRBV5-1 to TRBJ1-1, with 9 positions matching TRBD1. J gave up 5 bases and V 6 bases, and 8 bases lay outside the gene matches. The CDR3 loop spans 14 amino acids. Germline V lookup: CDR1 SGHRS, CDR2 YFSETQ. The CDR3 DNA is TGCGCCAGCACATGGACAGGGGCATATACTGAAGCTTTCTTT. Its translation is CASTWTGAYTEAFF.

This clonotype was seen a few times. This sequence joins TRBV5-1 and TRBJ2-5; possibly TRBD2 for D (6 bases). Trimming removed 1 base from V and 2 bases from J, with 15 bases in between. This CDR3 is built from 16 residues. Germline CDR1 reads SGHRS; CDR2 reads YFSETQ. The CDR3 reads CASSLSGYGGQETQYF. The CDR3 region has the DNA TGCGCCAGCAGCTTGAGCGGGTATGGGGGTCAAGAGACCCAGTACTTC.

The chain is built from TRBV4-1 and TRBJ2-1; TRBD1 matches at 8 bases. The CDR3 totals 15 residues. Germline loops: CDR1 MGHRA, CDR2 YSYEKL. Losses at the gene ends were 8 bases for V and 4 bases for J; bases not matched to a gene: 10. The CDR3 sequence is CASGAPGQEYNEQFF. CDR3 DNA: TGCGCCAGCGGCGCACCGGGACAGGAATACAATGAGCAGTTCTTC.

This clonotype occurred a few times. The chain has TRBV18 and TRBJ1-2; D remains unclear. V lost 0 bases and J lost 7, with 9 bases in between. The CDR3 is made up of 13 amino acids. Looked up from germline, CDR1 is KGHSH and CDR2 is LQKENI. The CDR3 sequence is CASSPPGVAGYTF. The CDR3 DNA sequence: TGTGCCAGCTCACCACCTGGGGTTGCTGGCTACACCTTC.

Written as DNA, the CDR3 is TGTGCCAGCAGCGTAAGCCGAAGTCGGGTAAGGGGGGCGGGAGGCAACTCCTACGAGCAGTACTTC. Its protein is CASSVSRSRVRGAGGNSYEQYF. The chain employs TRBV9 and TRBJ2-7; 8 positions agree with TRBD2. Germline V gene sequence: CDR1 SGDLS, CDR2 YYNGEE. The CDR3 is 22 amino acids. V lost 1 base and J lost 0; bases outside the gene matches: 24.

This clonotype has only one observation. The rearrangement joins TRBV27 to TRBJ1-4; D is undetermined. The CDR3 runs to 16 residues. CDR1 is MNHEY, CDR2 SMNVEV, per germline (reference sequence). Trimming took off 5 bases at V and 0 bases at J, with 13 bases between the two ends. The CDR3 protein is CASSQRTASTNEKLFF. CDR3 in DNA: TGTGCCAGCAGTCAGCGGACCGCGTCAACTAATGAAAAACTGTTTTTT.